This passage covers 22 T cell receptor beta chains from one sample sequenced in a study of cytomegalovirus exposure and HLA in healthy donors. Both 60 Vbeta primers and 13 Jbeta primers went into the PCR. Some clones are missing from TCRdb's copy, which holds only in-frame ones; the method was immunoSEQ multiplex PCR. The sample records 80,000 to 100,000 clones, roughly three quarters being singletons. Sequenced: PBMCs. The receptors here all came from a male donor in good health and CMV-seropositive.

V gene TRBV5-8 combines with J gene TRBJ1-5, with D perhaps TRBD1 (5 bases). This CDR3 spans 16 amino acids. With 0 bases removed from V and 3 bases from J, the gap between germline ends came to 13 bases. Looked up from germline, CDR1 is SGHTS and CDR2 is YDEGEE. CDR3 loop: CASSLEVGANNQPQHF. The CDR3 DNA sequence: TGTGCCAGCAGCTTGGAGGTTGGGGCGAACAATCAGCCCCAGCATTTT.

This sequence joins TRBV6-5 and TRBJ1-4; D may be TRBD1 (6 bases). Germline CDR1 and CDR2: MNHEY and SVGAGI. V shed 5 bases and J shed 4 bases, with 11 bases lying between them. The CDR3 runs 14 residues. CDR3 in amino acids: CASSPGGLNEKLFF. CDR3 in DNA: TGTGCCAGCAGTCCCGGGGGGCTTAATGAAAAACTGTTTTTT.

This clone was seen only once. This CDR3 reads CASSSTGGTANEKLFF. Written as DNA, the CDR3 is TGTGCCAGCAGCTCGACGGGGGGGACGGCTAATGAAAAACTGTTTTTT. The chain is built from TRBV7-2 and TRBJ1-4; perhaps TRBD1 as D (5 bases). Germline lookup yields CDR1 SGHTA and CDR2 FQGNSA. Trimming shortened V by 4 bases and J by 3 bases, and 15 bases separated the two germline ends. This CDR3 contains 16 residues.

The chain links TRBV4-1 to TRBJ1-1; tentative D call: TRBD1 (5 bases). V lost 4 bases and J lost 0, with 12 bases in between. From germline, CDR1 is MGHRA and CDR2 YSYEKL. The CDR3 has 15 amino acids. The CDR3 reads CASSLFQGMNTEAFF. CDR3 bases: TGCGCCAGCAGCCTATTCCAGGGAATGAACACTGAAGCTTTCTTT.

The J gene is TRBJ2-3, the V gene TRBV7-6, with 9 bases that match TRBD2. Germline lookup yields CDR1 SGHVS and CDR2 FNYEAQ. The V gene end was trimmed by 1 base and the J gene end by 3 bases; junction bases not matched to a gene: 5. The CDR3 loop spans 16 amino acids. As DNA, the CDR3 is TGTGCCAGCAGCTTAGTGGCTAGCGGGGTAACAGATACGCAGTATTTT. Translation: CASSLVASGVTDTQYF.

This chain links TRBV6-1 with TRBJ2-6; tentatively, D is TRBD2 (5 bases). The V gene's germline CDR1 is MNHNS and CDR2 SASEGT. The CDR3 sequence is 15 residues long. Between the trimmed V and J ends, which lost 8 bases and 0 bases, there was a span of 11 bases. The chain's CDR3 is CASGSWDSGANVLTF. CDR3 DNA: TGTGCCAGCGGGAGCTGGGACTCTGGGGCCAACGTCCTGACTTTC.

The genes are TRBV27 and TRBJ1-1; 9 positions agree with TRBD1. The CDR3 is 14 residues long. From germline, CDR1 is MNHEY and CDR2 SMNVEV (reference sequence). After removal of 5 bases from V and 5 bases from J, the junction contained 6 bases not matched to a gene. In DNA form, the CDR3 reads TGTGCCAGCAGTCTAAGAGGGACAGGGACTGAAGCTTTCTTT. It is translated as CASSLRGTGTEAFF.

The chain links TRBV2 to TRBJ2-1, with TRBD1 matching over 7 bases. V lost 8 bases to trimming and J lost 4 bases; unmatched junction nucleotides: 8. Per germline, CDR1 SNHLY and CDR2 FYNNEI. The CDR3 sequence is 14 residues long. This chain's CDR3 is CASPTGFKYNEQFF. CDR3 coding DNA: TGTGCCAGCCCGACAGGGTTCAAATACAATGAGCAGTTCTTC.

The CDR3 region has the DNA TGCAGCGTTTACAGGGGGCTGGGCTACACCTTC. This encodes CSVYRGLGYTF. This chain links TRBV29-1 with TRBJ1-2; 9 positions agree with TRBD1. In germline, CDR1 is SQVTM, CDR2 ANQGSEA. This CDR3 region has 11 residues. V shed 5 bases, J shed 8 bases, and the junction held 3 bases outside the gene matches. Full variable domain (rest looked up from reference TRBV29-1 and TRBJ1-2): SAVISQKPSRDICQRGTSLTIQCQVDSQVTMMFWYRQQPGQSLTLIATANQGSEATYESGFVIDKFPISRPNLTFSTLTVSNMSPEDSSIYLCSVYRGLGYTFGSGTRLTVV.

The rearrangement joins TRBV14 to TRBJ2-3, with 14 bases lining up with TRBD2. V dropped 0 bases and J dropped 2; count of bases not matched to a gene: 4. Germline loops: CDR1 SGHDN, CDR2 FVKESK. This CDR3 is built from 18 residues. CDR3 nucleotide sequence: TGTGCCAGCAGCCAAGACAGGACTAGCGGGGGGTACACAGATACGCAGTATTTT. It yields the protein CASSQDRTSGGYTDTQYF.

The CDR3 bases are TGCGCCAGCAGCCCCTCTACCGTTAGCAATCAGCCCCAGCATTTT. Translated, it gives CASSPSTVSNQPQHF. The V gene is TRBV4-1, the J gene TRBJ1-5, with D unresolved. CDR1 and CDR2 (germline): MGHRA, YSYEKL. Trimming took 4 bases from V and 0 from J, leaving 10 bases between them. This CDR3 has 15 amino acids.

This rearrangement joins TRBV11-3 to TRBJ1-2; 8 bases match TRBD1. The V and J ends lost 5 bases and 2 bases, in that order; junction bases with no gene match: 7. Germline CDR1 and CDR2: SGHNT and YENEEA. The CDR3 runs 15 residues. The CDR3 DNA reads as TGTGCCAGCAGCACCGGACAGGGAGAGAACTATGGCTACACCTTC. Protein: CASSTGQGENYGYTF. The complete variable domain, with remaining parts taken from reference TRBV11-3 and TRBJ1-2, reads EAGVVQSPRYKIIEKKQPVAFWCNPISGHNTLYWYLQNLGQGPELLIRYENEEAVDDSQLPKDRFSAERLKGVDSTLKIQPAELGDSAVYLCASSTGQGENYGYTFGSGTRLTVV.

The gene calls are TRBV18 and TRBJ1-5; 9 bases are a match to TRBD1. Germline CDR1 KGHSH, CDR2 LQKENI. With 0 bases clipped from V and 5 bases from J, the junction kept 5 bases outside the gene matches. CDR3 length: 16 amino acids. The CDR3 loop is CASSPPGQGVHQPQHF. In DNA form, the CDR3 reads TGTGCCAGCTCACCACCGGGACAGGGCGTCCATCAGCCCCAGCATTTT.

This sequence joins TRBV15 and TRBJ1-1; D is undetermined. The CDR3 length is 14 residues. V lost 5 bases to trimming and J lost 4 bases, with 14 bases between them. Germline V gene sequence: CDR1 LNHNV, CDR2 YYDKDF (reference sequence). As DNA, the CDR3 is TGTGCCACCAGCGGAGCTGAGAGGTCCACTGAAGCTTTCTTT. Amino acids: CATSGAERSTEAFF.

Comment on this clone: The sample contains more than one DNA sequence encoding this CDR3. This rearrangement joins TRBV5-6 to TRBJ2-7, with 7 bases matching TRBD1. The length of the CDR3 is 14 residues. Germline V CDR1 and CDR2: SGHDT, YYEEEE. V lost 0 bases, J lost 0 bases, and 0 bases stayed unmatched. The CDR3 DNA follows: TGTGCCAGCAGCTTGGGACAGGGCTCCTACGAGCAGTACTTC. The encoded protein is CASSLGQGSYEQYF.

The V call is TRBV6-5, the J call TRBJ1-2, with D possibly being TRBD1 (6 bases). Germline V lookup: CDR1 MNHEY, CDR2 SVGAGI. The CDR3 sequence is 11 residues long. The germline V and J ends were trimmed by 7 bases and 7 bases, with 10 bases remaining between them. CDR3 nucleotides: TGTGCCAGCAACCCAGGGGCTGGCTACACCTTC. It is translated as CASNPGAGYTF.

This clone was observed a handful of times. V usage is TRBV4-3 and J usage is TRBJ2-6; D not certain. CDR3 length equals 15 residues. The V end lost 1 base, the J end lost 0 bases, and 4 bases lay between the germline ends. Looked up from germline, CDR1 is LGHNA and CDR2 is YSLEER. The CDR3 here is CASSQGYSGANVLTF. The CDR3 coding sequence is TGCGCCAGCAGCCAAGGCTACTCTGGGGCCAACGTCCTGACTTTC.

The V and J genes are TRBV19 and TRBJ1-3; possible D gene TRBD1, 6 bases. CDR3 size: 17 residues. The germline V gene has CDR1 LNHDA and CDR2 SQIVND (reference sequence). Trimming took 3 bases from V and 2 from J, leaving 17 bases between them. CDR3 sequence: CASSIRGRAITGNTIYF. CDR3 DNA: TGTGCCAGTAGTATCAGGGGCAGGGCGATTACTGGAAACACCATATATTTT.

The chain joins TRBV11-3 to TRBJ1-4, with 8 bases lining up with TRBD1. This CDR3 comprises 15 residues. V was pared by 2 bases and J by 5 bases, with 4 bases of the junction left unmatched. CDR1 and CDR2 (germline): SGHNT, YENEEA. The CDR3 loop reads CASSLRNRGNEKLFF. DNA for the CDR3: TGTGCCAGCAGCTTAAGAAACAGGGGGAATGAAAAACTGTTTTTT.

The chain has TRBV6-6 and TRBJ1-2; D unclear. CDR3 length equals 14 residues. Looked up from germline, CDR1 is MNHNY and CDR2 is SVGAGI (reference sequence). The germline V and J ends were trimmed by 0 bases and 0 bases, with 5 bases remaining between them. The CDR3 DNA sequence: TGTGCCAGCAGTTACTCTTCAGCTAACTATGGCTACACCTTC. This codes for CASSYSSANYGYTF.

V gene TRBV5-1 combines with J gene TRBJ1-4; possibly TRBD1 for D (6 bases). Trimming pared 3 bases from V and 2 bases from J, leaving 8 bases between. The CDR3 length is 14 residues. Looked up from germline, CDR1 is SGHRS and CDR2 is YFSETQ. CDR3 residues: CASSSGATNEKLFF. CDR3 DNA sequence: TGCGCCAGCAGCTCAGGGGCGACTAATGAAAAACTGTTTTTT.

The chain combines TRBV9 with TRBJ2-3; 12 positions agree with TRBD2. CDR3 length: 16 amino acids. V gave up 1 base and J gave up 0 bases; unmatched junction bases: 0. The V gene's germline CDR1 is SGDLS and CDR2 YYNGEE. CDR3 amino acids: CASSVLAGGSTDTQYF. CDR3 bases: TGTGCCAGCAGCGTACTAGCGGGGGGGAGCACAGATACGCAGTATTTT.